This T cell receptor (beta chain) was obtained from a study of CD8+CD57+ T cells in acquired aplastic anemia (dated by TCRdb to the late 2010s). Background for the entire study: On average, sorted CD4+ and CD8+ cells yielded around 3.5 ug of extracted DNA, with a range of roughly 0.17 to 27.4 ug. CD8+CD57+ expansion was defined as frequency above the mean frequency observed in healthy subjects.

As to this clonotype: No antigen is known for it. Base qualities are not recorded, but no much larger clone differs from it by a single base.

Genomic DNA served as template for TCR beta VDJ combination and CDR3 sequence profiling. TCR repertoire sequencing was run on an Illumina HiSeq 2000. As for the authors' bioinformatics: TRBV/TRBJ rearrangement plots, CDR3 size and DJ length profiles, and Simpson's diversity index were used to assess repertoires. Whichever DNA sequence was most abundant in the deep sequencing data was defined as the immunodominant clone. CDR3 amino acid sequences were checked for sharing across subjects and were also compared against the VDJdb database and published repertoires. Starting from the raw public reads, TCRdb applied fastp trimming at Q25, assembled clones with MiXCR and retained in-frame beta chains. Rows with one shared CDR3 protein collapse into an entry with the most common genes and DNA. It is TCRdb's table, rather than the study itself, that gives the V and J calls and clone size. A total of 200,000 or so distinct CDR3 sequences appear in this sample, 65% of them only once. Clones ranked in the top ten supply around 60% of the sample.

Expansion of CD8+CD57+ cells had been shown by flow cytometry in the patients chosen for sequencing. Severe acquired aplastic anemia was diagnosed in all patients according to International Study of Aplastic Anemia and Agranulocytosis and Camitta criteria. Patients had received no therapy at the time of blood sampling. The study deep-sequenced TCR repertoires of sorted CD4+ and CD8+ blood T cells from severe aplastic anemia patients and healthy subjects. In the USA, patient enrollment took place under clinicaltrials.gov protocols 00001620, 01623167, 00001397, 00071045, 00081523 and 00961064. Ficoll-Paque density gradient centrifugation was used to isolate peripheral blood mononuclear cells. CD4+ and CD8+ T cells were sorted by FACS or magnetic beads before DNA extraction. Results and caveats for the whole study, not just this receptor: Between patients and healthy controls, no significant difference in CD8+ Simpson's diversity was found (P=0.060). Roughly 29 CD8+ CDR3 sequences were found to be shared between patients and controls, but these sequences appeared to be highly expressed in patients and within the immunodominant clones of the patients.

The germline V gene supplies CDR1 SGHVS and CDR2 FQNEAQ. V and J lose 6 bases and 9 bases, and a span of 12 bases separates them. The CDR3 spans 12 residues, from the cysteine through the phenylalanine. Here the CDR3 DNA is all that survives: 36 bases in frame from base 1. The sample was sorted CD4+, CD8+, or CD8+CD57+ T cells (not recorded which) from PBMCs. The sequence derives from a human donor with aplastic anemia. The rearranged chain carries TRBV7-8 and TRBJ2-1, with a tentative D gene TRBD1 over 6 matching bases. The nucleotide sequence reads TGTGCCAGCAGTGGGGGACAAATTGAGCAGTTCTTC. Translated, it reads CASSGGQIEQFF.